This T cell receptor beta chain originates from a study of cytomegalovirus exposure and HLA in healthy donors. Study-level results: Cytomegalovirus association was listed for 170 or so TCR beta chains.

PCR was performed using 60 Vbeta and 13 Jbeta primers. Per the original methods: Per a later analysis, the number of unique TCR beta chains was roughly 80 million, of which 9 million to 14 million were shared. Here immunoSEQ multiplex PCR was the method, and the copy in TCRdb shows in-frame clones only, minus some. That table gives V, J and clone size, and the DNA gave D and trimming. The sample lists around 130,000 clones; about 80% were seen once. With regard to this clone: Its antigen remains unknown. Compared with germline, one end of the junction differs, possibly owing to a read error. This sample includes further DNA sequences coding for the same CDR3.

Sampled while nominally healthy, donors likely had unrecorded immune exposures. The receptor was isolated from a boy aged 2-9 years in good health and CMV-seronegative. Material for sequencing was PBMCs.

CDR3 coding DNA: TGCGCCAGCAGCCTGGGGACAGGCGAGACCTATGGCTACACCTTC. Its protein is CASSLGTGETYGYTF. V gene TRBV7-8 combines with J gene TRBJ1-2; the match to TRBD1 covers 8 bases. The CDR3 sequence is 15 residues long. Germline CDR1 reads SGHVS; CDR2 reads FQNEAQ.